The 23 T cell receptor beta chains given below trace back to one sample, sequenced in a study of low-dose radiotherapy and immunotherapy resistance in tumors. Time point specified: before trial treatment. cDNA synthesis used a TRAV/TRBV-specific primer set for both chains. Amplification, which lasted 15 to 20 PCR cycles, used a constant-region primer and V-primer adapter to amplify TCRs. TCRdb processed the reads anew with MiXCR; each CDR3 protein has one entry. The sample includes 64,000 or so distinct CDR3 sequences, 26% of them seen just once. The sample consisted of PBMCs, taken before treatment. Receptor source: a male donor with rectosigmoid adenocarcinoma.

This clonotype has a count of ten or more. This chain connects TRBV7-2 to TRBJ2-6; D is unresolved. CDR1 and CDR2 (germline): SGHTA, FQGNSA. The CDR3 contains 16 residues. Trimming shortened V by 0 bases and J by 0 bases, and 6 bases separated the two germline ends. The CDR3 here is CASSLASPSGANVLTF. The DNA of the CDR3 is TGTGCCAGCAGCTTAGCCAGCCCCTCTGGGGCCAACGTCCTGACTTTC.

This clonotype was seen at least ten times. V gene TRBV7-2 combines with J gene TRBJ2-7; no clear D. From germline, CDR1 is SGHTA and CDR2 FQGNSA. With 5 bases removed from V and 5 bases from J, the gap between germline ends came to 19 bases. This CDR3 contains 15 residues. The CDR3 sequence is CASSPQAVFRDEQYF. CDR3 bases: TGTGCCAGCAGCCCCCAGGCGGTCTTCCGGGACGAGCAGTACTTC.

V is TRBV11-2 and J is TRBJ2-6; weak D call: TRBD1 (6 bases). Trimming took off 1 base at V and 4 bases at J, with 8 bases between the two ends. The length of the CDR3 is 15 residues. Germline lookup yields CDR1 SGHAT and CDR2 FQNNGV. The CDR3 bases are TGTGCCAGCAGCTTAGCCGGGACAGGGGCCAACGTCCTGACTTTC. This codes for CASSLAGTGANVLTF. Looking up the rest from reference TRBV11-2 and TRBJ2-6 gives the full variable domain: EAGVAQSPRYKIIEKRQSVAFWCNPISGHATLYWYQQILGQGPKLLIQFQNNGVVDDSQLPKDRFSAERLKGVDSTLKIQPAKLEDSAVYLCASSLAGTGANVLTFGAGSRLTVL.

At least ten counts were recorded for this clonotype. The chain joins TRBV10-2 to TRBJ1-1; a weak D match, TRBD1 (5 bases). Trimming stripped 2 bases from V and 5 bases from J, with 9 bases between. Germline V CDR1 and CDR2: WSHSY, SAAADI. There are 13 residues in the CDR3. In DNA, the CDR3 is TGCGCCAGCAGTGAGGGCAGGGCGACTGAAGCTTTCTTT. This encodes CASSEGRATEAFF.

In regard to this clonotype: This likely came from a read error, as a far larger clone is one base away. The rearrangement joins TRBV7-9 to TRBJ1-6, with TRBD1 matching over 7 bases. The germline gives CDR1 SEHNR, CDR2 FQNEAQ (reference sequence). V lost 1 base to trimming and J lost 19 bases; unmatched junction nucleotides: 10. The CDR3 is made up of 13 amino acids. CDR3 coding DNA: TGTGCCAGCAGCTTAGGCCAGGGGGTGAAGAATCACTTT. Amino acids: CASSLGQGVKNHF.

The table lists this clonotype with many counts. This chain uses TRBV28 with TRBJ2-3; D remains ambiguous. The CDR3 is 12 residues long. Trimming took 4 bases from V and 4 from J, leaving 6 bases between them. Germline V gene lookup returns CDR1 MDHEN and CDR2 SYDVKM. Written as DNA, the CDR3 is TGTGCCAGCAGTTCGGAGCCAGATACGCAGTATTTT. Its translation is CASSSEPDTQYF.

This clonotype was seen at least ten times. V usage is TRBV7-9 and J usage is TRBJ1-2; a possible D gene is TRBD1 (6 bases). CDR1 SEHNR and CDR2 FQNEAQ come from the germline V gene (reference sequence). V was trimmed by 6 bases and J by 6 bases, leaving 14 bases between them. CDR3 size: 13 residues. This CDR3 is CASSLDSNNGYTF. DNA for the CDR3: TGTGCCAGCAGTTTGGACAGCAATAATGGCTACACCTTC.

The CDR3 DNA follows: TGTGCCAGCAGCGTTGGGTCGGGAGAAGCTTTCTTT. Protein: CASSVGSGEAFF. V usage is TRBV9 and J usage is TRBJ1-1, with D unresolved. Trimming took off 2 bases at V and 8 bases at J, with 10 bases between the two ends. The CDR3 consists of 12 residues. Looked up from germline, CDR1 is SGDLS and CDR2 is YYNGEE.

The chain recombines TRBV12-3 or TRBV12-4 with TRBJ2-1; D is possibly TRBD2 (5 bases). The length of the CDR3 is 16 residues. V was pared by 5 bases and J by 5 bases, with 19 bases between. CDR3 amino acids: CASSVGSGITNNEQFF. The DNA for the CDR3 is TGTGCCAGCAGTGTAGGTTCGGGGATAACTAACAATGAGCAGTTCTTC.

The J gene is TRBJ2-1, the V gene TRBV28; 7 nucleotides agree with TRBD2. The germline V gene has CDR1 MDHEN and CDR2 SYDVKM. The V and J ends lost 0 bases and 5 bases, in that order; junction bases with no gene match: 10. The CDR3 spans 17 residues. CDR3 in DNA: TGTGCCAGCAGTTTATGGCAGGGAGGGATCGTGAACAATGAGCAGTTCTTC. Its protein is CASSLWQGGIVNNEQFF.

This clonotype has at least ten counts. This chain uses TRBV18 with TRBJ2-6; D call uncertain. Germline CDR1 KGHSH, CDR2 LQKENI. The V end lost 4 bases, the J end lost 0 bases, and 10 bases lay between the germline ends. The CDR3 has 16 amino acids. Here the CDR3 reads CASSQRISSGANVLTF. The CDR3 coding sequence is TGTGCCAGCTCACAGAGAATAAGCTCTGGGGCCAACGTCCTGACTTTC.

This clonotype was counted a few times. The gene calls are TRBV7-6 and TRBJ2-5, with 9 bases matching TRBD1. CDR1 is SGHVS and CDR2 is FNYEAQ in the germline V gene. Losses at the gene ends were 5 bases for V and 3 bases for J; bases not matched to a gene: 10. The CDR3 length is 16 residues. CDR3 nucleotides: TGTGCCAGCAGCCCAGCCCGGACAGGGGAGGAAGAGACCCAGTACTTC. Amino acid sequence: CASSPARTGEEETQYF.

V and J are TRBV29-1 and TRBJ2-7, with D hard to call. Deletions cut 5 bases from V and 4 bases from J, with 12 bases between. Germline CDR1 SQVTM, CDR2 ANQGSEA. The CDR3 has 12 amino acids. The CDR3, as DNA: TGCAGCGTTCAAAAGCCGGAATACGAGCAGTACTTC. Protein sequence: CSVQKPEYEQYF.

There are many counts of this clonotype. The rearrangement uses TRBV4-3 and TRBJ2-5; unclear D gene. The germline gives CDR1 LGHNA, CDR2 YSLEER. V lost 0 bases and J lost 6, with 8 bases in between. The CDR3 has 13 residues. CDR3 region: CASSQDAAQTQYF. The CDR3 DNA reads TGCGCCAGCAGCCAAGATGCGGCACAGACCCAGTACTTC.

On this clonotype: A read error likely explains this, since a far larger clone differs by one base. This chain connects TRBV6-5 to TRBJ1-5; D call uncertain. Trimming removed 7 bases at V and 0 bases at J, with 13 bases between. Germline V gene sequence: CDR1 MNHEY, CDR2 SVGAGI. CDR3 length: 15 residues. This chain's CDR3 is CASIPGSYSNQPQHF. DNA for the CDR3: TGTGCCAGCATCCCTGGGAGCTATAGCAATCAGCCCCAGCATTTT.

This chain links TRBV11-2 with TRBJ2-2, with TRBD2 as a possible D gene (6 bases). V was trimmed by 8 bases and J by 6 bases, leaving 19 bases between them. The V gene's germline CDR1 is SGHAT and CDR2 FQNNGV. The CDR3 is made up of 15 amino acids. Here the CDR3 DNA reads TGTGCCAGCGGCCCAGAGCGGGTCGGCTCCGGGGAGCTGTTTTTT. Its translation is CASGPERVGSGELFF.

The chain combines TRBV6-2 or TRBV6-3 with TRBJ2-4; no reliable D call. Germline-derived CDR1 and CDR2 are MNHEY and SVGEGT. The V and J ends lost 4 bases and 2 bases respectively, with 0 bases between them. The CDR3 loop spans 11 amino acids. The CDR3 region has the DNA TGTGCCAGCAGTTCCAAAAACATTCAGTACTTC. Encoded protein: CASSSKNIQYF.

This clonotype was counted at least ten times. This chain uses TRBV4-2 with TRBJ1-4; D call uncertain. The ends were cut back, 4 bases at V and 3 bases at J, with 9 bases in the middle. The CDR3 is made up of 14 amino acids. The germline V gene encodes CDR1 LGHNA and CDR2 YNFKEQ. The CDR3 DNA reads TGTGCCAGCAGCCCACCAATGGCTAATGAAAAACTGTTTTTT. Translation: CASSPPMANEKLFF.

This clonotype was seen ten or more times. This CDR3 reads CAISERSIQETQYF. CDR3 in DNA: TGTGCCATCAGTGAGAGATCCATACAAGAGACCCAGTACTTC. The chain links TRBV10-3 to TRBJ2-5, with D unresolved. V lost 2 bases, J lost 2 bases, and 9 bases lay in between. There are 14 residues in the CDR3. Germline V CDR1 and CDR2: ENHRY, SYGVKD.

In its sample, this clonotype was seen many times. The genes are TRBV4-2 and TRBJ1-3; TRBD1 agrees at 7 bases. V trimming: 4 bases; J trimming: 2 bases; junction bases outside the gene matches: 8. Germline V CDR1 and CDR2: LGHNA, YNFKEQ. CDR3 size: 16 residues. The CDR3 coding sequence is TGTGCCAGCAGCCGCGACAGGGTCGGTGCTGGAAACACCATATATTTT. Its translation is CASSRDRVGAGNTIYF.

This clonotype was seen repeatedly, ten times or more. The chain carries TRBV24-1 and TRBJ1-5; weak D call: TRBD1 (5 bases). Germline assignment: CDR1 KGHDR and CDR2 SFDVKD. The V end lost 7 bases, the J end lost 5 bases, and 17 bases lay between the germline ends. The CDR3 contains 15 residues. CDR3 nucleotide sequence: TGTGCCACCAGCCCCGGGGGAGGGAGCCATCAGCCCCAGCATTTT. This codes for CATSPGGGSHQPQHF.

This clonotype was found many times. V gene TRBV20-1 combines with J gene TRBJ2-3; D gene unclear. V dropped 1 base and J dropped 1 base, with 12 bases sitting between them. This CDR3 has 15 residues. Germline CDR1 reads DFQATT; CDR2 reads SNEGSKA (reference sequence). CDR3 sequence (DNA): TGCAGTGCTAGAGTAGAAGGGCTCGGCACAGATACGCAGTATTTT. Translation: CSARVEGLGTDTQYF.

Regarding this clonotype: This likely stems from a read error, as it lies one base from a far larger clone. The chain is built from TRBV4-3 and TRBJ2-7; D is unclear. Germline values: CDR1 LGHNA, CDR2 YSLEER. V was clipped by 1 base and J by 7 bases, with 20 bases between them. CDR3 length: 16 amino acids. CDR3 DNA: TGCGCCAGCAGCCAAGGTGGCGTTAGCTCCTACAATGAGCAGTACTTC. The encoded protein is CASSQGGVSSYNEQYF.